The 20 T cell receptor beta chains listed next were all sequenced from one sample in a study of cytomegalovirus exposure and HLA in healthy donors. The PCR used 60 Vbeta and 13 Jbeta primers. Clones were read by immunoSEQ multiplex PCR, and TCRdb kept only the in-frame ones, dropping some. The sample contains roughly 200,000 clones, more than 85% of which appear only once. The sample consisted of PBMCs. These receptor sequences come from a woman aged 18-29 years in good health and CMV-seronegative.

The chain is built from TRBV7-9 and TRBJ2-7; weak D call: TRBD2 (6 bases). The CDR3 length is 14 residues. Trimming removed 1 base from V and 0 bases from J, with 7 bases in between. The germline V gene has CDR1 SEHNR and CDR2 FQNEAQ (reference sequence). The CDR3 DNA is TGTGCCAGCAGCTTAGACGGGAGCTCCTACGAGCAGTACTTC. Encoded protein: CASSLDGSSYEQYF.

Turning to this clone: Germline and junction disagree at one end, which may indicate a read error. V is TRBV5-1 and J is TRBJ2-7, with D possibly matching TRBD1 (6 bases). Per the germline V gene, CDR1 is SGHRS and CDR2 is YFSETQ. There are 13 residues in the CDR3. Written as DNA, the CDR3 is TGTGCCAGCGGCATGGGGAACAGGGACGAGCAGTACTTC. Protein sequence: CASGMGNRDEQYF.

The rearrangement uses TRBV10-3 and TRBJ2-5, with 7 bases aligning to TRBD1. Germline assignment: CDR1 ENHRY and CDR2 SYGVKD. Unmatched junction bases numbered 10, after V lost 4 bases and J lost 2 bases. The CDR3 covers 16 residues. The CDR3 is CAISVVTGIGQETQYF. In DNA form, the CDR3 reads TGTGCCATCAGTGTTGTGACAGGGATAGGGCAAGAGACCCAGTACTTC.

V usage is TRBV6-5 and J usage is TRBJ1-3; D perhaps matches TRBD1 (5 bases). V gave up 2 bases and J gave up 2 bases, with 10 bases separating them. Germline CDR1 is MNHEY and CDR2 is SVGAGI. The CDR3 runs to 15 residues. CDR3 sequence: CASSYGPGPGNTIYF. The CDR3 DNA sequence: TGTGCCAGCAGTTACGGCCCAGGGCCTGGAAACACCATATATTTT.

The chain recombines TRBV7-9 with TRBJ2-3; D gene ambiguous. The CDR3 contains 12 residues. The germline V gene encodes CDR1 SEHNR and CDR2 FQNEAQ (reference sequence). Trimming shortened V by 5 bases and J by 6 bases, and 9 bases separated the two germline ends. The DNA of the CDR3 is TGTGCCAGCAGCCTATCTTCGGATACGCAGTATTTT. It translates to CASSLSSDTQYF.

The chain carries TRBV29-1 and TRBJ1-3; D is undetermined. Germline-derived CDR1 and CDR2 are SQVTM and ANQGSEA. V was cut by 5 bases and J by 3 bases, with 11 bases left in between. There are 13 residues in the CDR3. As DNA, the CDR3 is TGCAGCGTTATTACCCTCGGTGGAAACACCATATATTTT. Translated: CSVITLGGNTIYF.

The V gene is TRBV5-6, the J gene TRBJ1-2; 10 bases map to TRBD1. The CDR3 covers 14 residues. The J segment lost 8 bases and the V segment lost 4 bases, leaving 8 bases of the junction unmatched. CDR1 and CDR2 (germline): SGHDT, YYEEEE. CDR3 region: CASSLGTGVTGYTF. The CDR3, as DNA: TGTGCCAGCAGCCTCGGGACAGGGGTTACAGGCTACACCTTC.

The genes are TRBV6-1 and TRBJ1-4; a weak D match, TRBD1 (5 bases). V lost 1 base and J 8 bases, leaving 17 bases between the germline ends. Germline V gene lookup returns CDR1 MNHNS and CDR2 SASEGT. This CDR3 has 16 amino acids. CDR3 sequence: CASSEGVQGVYEKLFF. The CDR3 DNA reads as TGTGCCAGCAGTGAAGGGGTCCAGGGTGTTTACGAAAAACTGTTTTTT.

This chain connects TRBV5-1 to TRBJ2-1; 10 bases are a match to TRBD2. Germline CDR1 SGHRS, CDR2 YFSETQ. V was clipped by 0 bases and J by 7 bases; unmatched bases: 4. The length of the CDR3 is 15 residues. CDR3 in amino acids: CASSLGSGGGNEQFF. CDR3 coding DNA: TGCGCCAGCAGCTTGGGCAGCGGGGGGGGGAATGAGCAGTTCTTC. Full variable domain (remainder filled in from reference TRBV5-1 and TRBJ2-1): KAGVTQTPRYLIKTRGQQVTLSCSPISGHRSVSWYQQTPGQGLQFLFEYFSETQRNKGNFPGRFSGRQFSNSRSEMNVSTLELGDSALYLCASSLGSGGGNEQFFGPGTRLTVL.

This chain joins TRBV4-3 and TRBJ2-7, with D perhaps matching TRBD1 (5 bases). In germline, CDR1 is LGHNA, CDR2 YSLEER. V was shortened by 0 bases and J by 4 bases, with 13 bases between the two germline ends. The CDR3 spans 15 residues. This CDR3 is CASSQDRAVGYEQYF. The CDR3, as DNA: TGCGCCAGCAGCCAAGACAGGGCTGTGGGGTACGAGCAGTACTTC.

J is TRBJ2-1 and V is TRBV19, with a tentative D call TRBD2 (6 bases). Trimming took 5 bases from V and 2 from J, leaving 13 bases between them. CDR1 and CDR2 (germline): LNHDA, SQIVND (reference sequence). CDR3 size: 15 residues. CDR3 amino acids: CASSYGGRTYNEQFF. The CDR3 DNA sequence: TGTGCCAGTAGTTATGGGGGGAGGACCTACAATGAGCAGTTCTTC. The complete variable domain, with remaining parts taken from reference TRBV19 and TRBJ2-1, reads DGGITQSPKYLFRKEGQNVTLSCEQNLNHDAMYWYRQDPGQGLRLIYYSQIVNDFQKGDIAEGYSVSREKKESFPLTVTSAQKNPTAFYLCASSYGGRTYNEQFFGPGTRLTVL.

This chain uses TRBV5-4 with TRBJ2-4, with 11 bases identical to TRBD2. The CDR3 sequence is 15 residues long. Per the germline V gene, CDR1 is SGHNT and CDR2 is YYREEE (reference sequence). After removal of 2 bases from V and 4 bases from J, the junction contained 2 bases not matched to a gene. CDR3 in amino acids: CASSFGTSGKNIQYF. The DNA of the CDR3 is TGTGCCAGCAGCTTTGGGACTAGCGGTAAAAACATTCAGTACTTC.

The V and J genes are TRBV5-1 and TRBJ2-3; D ambiguous. Germline CDR1 SGHRS, CDR2 YFSETQ. V was shortened by 0 bases and J by 0 bases, with 20 bases between the two germline ends. The CDR3 is 19 amino acids. The CDR3 region has the DNA TGCGCCAGCAGCTTGGGGAAAAAGTTGATCGACGGGAGCACAGATACGCAGTATTTT. Amino acids: CASSLGKKLIDGSTDTQYF.

The chain employs TRBV7-9 and TRBJ2-7; D possibly corresponds to TRBD2 (5 bases). The CDR3 length is 13 residues. The V gene's germline CDR1 is SEHNR and CDR2 FQNEAQ (reference sequence). Trimming cost V 5 bases and J 3 bases, with 11 bases left between them. CDR3 residues: CASSTGVFYEQYF. The CDR3 coding sequence is TGTGCCAGCAGCACCGGGGTCTTCTACGAGCAGTACTTC.

The CDR3 DNA reads as TGTGCCAGCAGACATACAGGGGCTCCCTATGGCTACACCTTC. It is translated as CASRHTGAPYGYTF. The chain has TRBV27 and TRBJ1-2, with 7 bases lining up with TRBD1. Looked up from germline, CDR1 is MNHEY and CDR2 is SMNVEV (reference sequence). The CDR3 consists of 14 residues. V lost 6 bases and J lost 4; bases outside the gene matches: 8.

For the CDR3, the DNA is TGCGCCAGCAGCCAAGATCCGGGACAGGGTGGCAATCAGCCCCAGCATTTT. It encodes CASSQDPGQGGNQPQHF. The rearrangement links TRBV4-1 to TRBJ1-5; 9 bases fit TRBD1. V shed 0 bases, J shed 2 bases, and the junction held 5 bases outside the gene matches. The CDR3 totals 17 residues. CDR1 and CDR2 (germline): MGHRA, YSYEKL.

This sequence joins TRBV5-4 and TRBJ2-3; weak D call: TRBD2 (5 bases). V lost 4 bases and J 1 base, leaving 13 bases between the germline ends. Germline-derived CDR1 and CDR2 are SGHNT and YYREEE (reference sequence). CDR3 size: 15 residues. CDR3 DNA: TGTGCCAGCAGCAGAAAAGCGGTTCGCACAGATACGCAGTATTTT. This sequence encodes CASSRKAVRTDTQYF.

The chain carries TRBV7-9 and TRBJ1-2; 7 bases align to TRBD1. In germline, CDR1 is SEHNR, CDR2 FQNEAQ (reference sequence). With V trimmed by 2 bases and J by 1 base, 7 bases remained unmatched. The CDR3 length is 16 residues. The chain's CDR3 is CASSLTETGHNYGYTF. The CDR3 nucleotides read TGTGCCAGCAGCTTAACTGAGACAGGGCATAACTATGGCTACACCTTC.

This clone was picked up one time. The gene calls are TRBV5-4 and TRBJ1-5; D gene ambiguous. Germline V gene sequence: CDR1 SGHNT, CDR2 YYREEE (reference sequence). The CDR3 runs to 13 residues. V lost 4 bases, J lost 7 bases, and 12 bases lay in between. CDR3 nucleotide sequence: TGTGCCAGCAGCCCTGATCGAGAACAGCCCCAGCATTTT. Its translation is CASSPDREQPQHF.

J is TRBJ2-3 and V is TRBV5-6; D possibly corresponds to TRBD2 (6 bases). This CDR3 is 14 amino acids long. Per germline, CDR1 SGHDT and CDR2 YYEEEE. Trimming took off 4 bases at V and 4 bases at J, with 13 bases between the two ends. In DNA, the CDR3 is TGTGCCAGCAGCCCTACTAGCAATTCAGATACGCAGTATTTT. Translating it yields CASSPTSNSDTQYF.